This is a list of T cell receptor beta chains from one sample in a study of cytomegalovirus exposure and HLA in healthy donors. Sequenced by immunoSEQ multiplex PCR; TCRdb stores in-frame clones only, minus some. The table records about 150,000 clones, less than 80% of them present only once. Sequenced material: PBMCs. Source of these receptors: a man aged 50 to 60 in good health and CMV-seropositive. CDR3s include the opening cysteine and the closing phenylalanine or tryptophan. D genes are given only for firm matches. Clone size is shown for a subset of rows, as once, few, many or a class of expanded clone.

V	D	J	size	DNA	CDR3
TRBV5-5	NA	TRBJ1-1	NA	TGTGCCAGCAGCTTGGCCGGGAACACTGAAGCTTTCTTT	CASSLAGNTEAFF
TRBV10-1	TRBD2	TRBJ2-7	NA	TGCGCCAGCAGAGTCATCCAGCGGGGGGCCCTCCTCGAGCAGTACTTC	CASRVIQRGALLEQYF
TRBV7-9	NA	TRBJ1-5	NA	TGTGCCAGCAGCTTAGACGAGGGCTTCAGCAATCAGCCCCAGCATTTT	CASSLDEGFSNQPQHF
TRBV10-1	NA	TRBJ1-1	few	TGCGCCAGCAGTGAGTCCGCGGTCCTTTGGACTGAAGCTTTCTTT	CASSESAVLWTEAFF
TRBV19	NA	TRBJ1-3	NA	TGTGCCAGTGTGACAGATTTCTCTGGAAACACCATATATTTT	CASVTDFSGNTIYF
TRBV7-9	NA	TRBJ1-2	NA	TGTTCCAGCAGCTTAGACCCCCCAAGAACAAACTATGGCTACACCTTC	CSSSLDPPRTNYGYTF
TRBV6-6	TRBD1	TRBJ1-5	NA	TGTGCCAGCCGGGACAGAAACCAGCCCCAGCATTTT	CASRDRNQPQHF
TRBV6-5	TRBD1	TRBJ1-2	NA	TGTGCCAGCAAGCGCTTTGGGACAGGGGGTGATGGCTACACCTTC	CASKRFGTGGDGYTF
TRBV29-1	TRBD1	TRBJ1-4	NA	TGCAGCGCTGGGACAGGGAGAACTAATGAAAAACTGTTTTTT	CSAGTGRTNEKLFF
TRBV6-5	NA	TRBJ1-1	NA	TGTGCCAGCAGTTACGGGGGCAGGAACACTGAAGCTTTCTTT	CASSYGGRNTEAFF
TRBV5-4	NA	TRBJ2-3	NA	TGTGCCAGCAGCTCTTACAGTACCGATACGCAGTATTTT	CASSSYSTDTQYF